This T cell receptor (beta chain) was captured by sequencing in a study of cytomegalovirus exposure and HLA in healthy donors. Overall study findings and caveats: Later analysis suggested links between common viral pathogens and several top significant clusters.

As to this clone: Its antigen remains unidentified.

Germline CDR1 is MNHNS and CDR2 is SASEGT. The CDR3 runs to 16 residues. The J segment lost 8 bases and the V segment lost 4 bases, leaving 11 bases of the junction unmatched. Amplification used 60 Vbeta primers and 13 Jbeta primers. TCRdb's copy holds only in-frame clones and misses some; the assay was immunoSEQ multiplex PCR. The sample consists of approximately 150,000 clones, just under 85% of them appearing once. Nominally healthy donors provided the samples, though records likely missed some immune exposures. Sequencing was done on a sample of PBMCs. The receptor's source is a woman in her fifties or sixties in good health and CMV-seropositive. V gene TRBV6-1 combines with J gene TRBJ1-4, with 9 bases fitting TRBD1. For the CDR3, the DNA is TGTGCCAGCAGTGCCCCTATGCGGGACAGGGTCGAAAAACTGTTTTTT. It translates to CASSAPMRDRVEKLFF.